A selection of T cell receptor beta chains follows, all from one sample in a study of blood T cell repertoires in COVID-19. Generated by immunoSEQ multiplex PCR, the TCRdb table keeps only in-frame clones and is missing some. The repertoire consists of 230,000 or so clones, with about 90% occurring once and the leading ten covering 1.5% to 2%. Sequencing was performed on peripheral blood. The receptors come from a man aged 35-49 years with active or convalescent COVID-19. Each CDR3 is given with its conserved first and last residue. D genes are given only for firm matches.

TRBJ1-3,TRBV9,-,TGTGCCAGCAGCGTTTTCAGCGGGGCGGCCTCTGGAAACACCATATATTTT,CASSVFSGAASGNTIYF
TRBJ1-5,TRBV27,TRBD1,TGTGCCAGCAGTCGGGGCGGGACAGGAAATCAGCCCCAGCATTTT,CASSRGGTGNQPQHF
TRBJ1-1,TRBV18,TRBD1,TGTGCCAGCTCTCTTATAACCGGGACAGGGGGCGAGGGGTCTGATCTGAACACTGAAGCTTTCTTT,CASSLITGTGGEGSDLNTEAFF
TRBJ2-5,TRBV27,-,TGTGCCAGCAGTGGGGGGAGGATACCACAAGAGACCCAGTACTTC,CASSGGRIPQETQYF
TRBJ2-2,TRBV9,TRBD2,TGTGCCAGCAGCCGCTTGGGGAGACTAGCACCCGGGGAGCTGTTTTTT,CASSRLGRLAPGELFF
TRBJ2-1,TRBV5-6,-,TGTGCCAGCAGCTACCAGCGGGTTTTTCACAATGAGCAGTTCTTC,CASSYQRVFHNEQFF
TRBJ2-1,TRBV6-5,TRBD1,TGTGCCAGCAGCAAGGACAGGGTTGACTACAATGAGCAGTTCTTC,CASSKDRVDYNEQFF
TRBJ1-2,TRBV30,TRBD1,TGTGCCTGGACCTTCGACAGGGGGAATGGCTACACCTTC,CAWTFDRGNGYTF
TRBJ1-5,TRBV15,-,TGTGCCACCAGCAGAGATAGCAGGGTGGGTCAGCCCCAGCATTTT,CATSRDSRVGQPQHF
TRBJ1-3,TRBV7-3,-,TGTGCCAGCAGCTCACCGGGGAGTGGAAACACCATATATTTT,CASSSPGSGNTIYF